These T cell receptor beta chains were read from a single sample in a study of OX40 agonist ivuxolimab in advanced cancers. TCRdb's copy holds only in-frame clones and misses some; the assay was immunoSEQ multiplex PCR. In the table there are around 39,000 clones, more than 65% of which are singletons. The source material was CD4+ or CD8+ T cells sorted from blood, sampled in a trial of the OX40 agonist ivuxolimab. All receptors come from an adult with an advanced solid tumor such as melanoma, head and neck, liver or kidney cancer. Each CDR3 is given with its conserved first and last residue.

cdr3_aa: CAWSVMGLAGDEQYF
v_call: TRBV30
j_call: TRBJ2-7

cdr3_aa: CAWSVNGYEQYF
v_call: TRBV30
j_call: .

cdr3_aa: CASSLAGVSVYSPLHF
v_call: TRBV5-1
j_call: TRBJ1-6

cdr3_aa: CASSLRGGDTQYF
v_call: TRBV5-1
j_call: TRBJ2-3

cdr3_aa: CASALTRGDYGYTF
v_call: TRBV7-9
j_call: TRBJ1-2

cdr3_aa: CASSINRLAGNKEQYF
v_call: TRBV19
j_call: TRBJ2-7

cdr3_aa: CASSSPGGAVDIQYF
v_call: TRBV28
j_call: TRBJ2-4

cdr3_aa: CASSPRVHHSYEQYF
v_call: TRBV11-1
j_call: TRBJ2-7

cdr3_aa: CASSLRASGTDTQYF
v_call: TRBV5-1
j_call: TRBJ2-3

cdr3_aa: CASSFRVLNTEAFF
v_call: TRBV5-5
j_call: TRBJ1-1

cdr3_aa: CASATGLEQYF
v_call: TRBV7-9
j_call: TRBJ2-7

cdr3_aa: CASSRIGTGIYEQYF
v_call: TRBV5-1
j_call: TRBJ2-7

cdr3_aa: CASSSLRASELETQYF
v_call: TRBV18
j_call: TRBJ2-5

cdr3_aa: CASTPWGQDYEQYF
v_call: TRBV7-8
j_call: TRBJ2-7

cdr3_aa: CASSQGTGKETQYF
v_call: TRBV5-4
j_call: TRBJ2-5

cdr3_aa: CAISDPYRTSGVNEQFF
v_call: TRBV10-3
j_call: TRBJ2-1

cdr3_aa: CASSPHADSYEQYF
v_call: TRBV18
j_call: TRBJ2-7

cdr3_aa: CASSFGPSGGQETQYF
v_call: TRBV5-1
j_call: TRBJ2-5

cdr3_aa: CAIPPPLGGSEDYGYTF
v_call: TRBV21-1
j_call: TRBJ1-2

cdr3_aa: CASSPQILQGLGEKLFF
v_call: TRBV18
j_call: TRBJ1-4

cdr3_aa: CASSLAGAANEQFF
v_call: TRBV6-4
j_call: TRBJ2-1

cdr3_aa: CASSLYGTALMNTEAFF
v_call: TRBV27
j_call: TRBJ1-1

cdr3_aa: CASSLGVGETNYGYTF
v_call: TRBV7-8
j_call: TRBJ1-2

cdr3_aa: CASSIGRGPNEQFF
v_call: TRBV19
j_call: TRBJ2-1

cdr3_aa: CASSHLSGGYGELFF
v_call: TRBV4-1
j_call: TRBJ2-2

cdr3_aa: CASSLAGDRRLFF
v_call: TRBV5-4
j_call: TRBJ1-4

cdr3_aa: CASSQVWGGTYEQYF
v_call: TRBV4-2
j_call: TRBJ2-7

cdr3_aa: CASSVGQGGVNTEAFF
v_call: TRBV9
j_call: TRBJ1-1

cdr3_aa: CASSLDGGTTDTQYF
v_call: TRBV27
j_call: TRBJ2-3

cdr3_aa: CASSIGQGDEQFF
v_call: TRBV19
j_call: TRBJ2-1

cdr3_aa: CSADSMNTEAFF
v_call: TRBV29-1
j_call: TRBJ1-1

cdr3_aa: CASSLRTGGTDTQYF
v_call: TRBV7-3
j_call: TRBJ2-3

cdr3_aa: CASMWAGRGVYQPQHF
v_call: TRBV28
j_call: TRBJ1-5

cdr3_aa: CASSSRDSYLNSPLHF
v_call: TRBV5-1
j_call: TRBJ1-6

cdr3_aa: CASSEMTLGQETQYF
v_call: TRBV10-2
j_call: TRBJ2-5

cdr3_aa: CASSLGPASGNTIYF
v_call: TRBV18
j_call: TRBJ1-3

cdr3_aa: CASSIRDGTSYEQYF
v_call: TRBV19
j_call: TRBJ2-7

cdr3_aa: CASSPTGFSTDTQYF
v_call: TRBV5-4
j_call: TRBJ2-3

cdr3_aa: CASSHLPGSPGGWTGELFF
v_call: TRBV14
j_call: TRBJ2-2

cdr3_aa: CASSEFETNSPLHF
v_call: TRBV25-1
j_call: TRBJ1-6

cdr3_aa: CASSSTSGGRTYEQYF
v_call: TRBV5-6
j_call: TRBJ2-7

cdr3_aa: CASSSQGLSYEQYF
v_call: TRBV19
j_call: TRBJ2-7

cdr3_aa: CASSPISGTVNTEAFF
v_call: TRBV5-5
j_call: TRBJ1-1

cdr3_aa: CASRWEISRGYTF
v_call: TRBV2
j_call: TRBJ1-2

cdr3_aa: CASSTTAGVTDTQYF
v_call: TRBV7-9
j_call: TRBJ2-3

cdr3_aa: CASSQDSGGGYNEQFF
v_call: TRBV4-1
j_call: TRBJ2-1

cdr3_aa: CASSESAGGHTGELFF
v_call: TRBV10-1
j_call: TRBJ2-2

cdr3_aa: CASSVVASGGFYEQYF
v_call: TRBV9
j_call: TRBJ2-7

cdr3_aa: CASSPQSPGNTGELFF
v_call: TRBV5-1
j_call: TRBJ2-2

cdr3_aa: CASSVGAGPFTDTQYF
v_call: TRBV5-1
j_call: TRBJ2-3

cdr3_aa: CASSDRGPYNEQFF
v_call: TRBV25-1
j_call: TRBJ2-1

cdr3_aa: CASSPNGQGAQYF
v_call: TRBV18
j_call: TRBJ2-7

cdr3_aa: CASSQTGDEQYF
v_call: TRBV19
j_call: TRBJ2-7